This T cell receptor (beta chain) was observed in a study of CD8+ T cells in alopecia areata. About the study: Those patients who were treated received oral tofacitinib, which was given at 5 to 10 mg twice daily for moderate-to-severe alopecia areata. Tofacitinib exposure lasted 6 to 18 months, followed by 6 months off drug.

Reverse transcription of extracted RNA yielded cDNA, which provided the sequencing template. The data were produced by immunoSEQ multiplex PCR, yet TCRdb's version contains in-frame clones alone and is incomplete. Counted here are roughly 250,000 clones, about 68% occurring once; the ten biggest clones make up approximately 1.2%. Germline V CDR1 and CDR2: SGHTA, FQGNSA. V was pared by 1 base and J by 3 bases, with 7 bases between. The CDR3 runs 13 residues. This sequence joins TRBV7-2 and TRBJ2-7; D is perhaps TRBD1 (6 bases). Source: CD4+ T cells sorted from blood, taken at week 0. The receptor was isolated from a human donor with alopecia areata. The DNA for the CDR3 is TGTGCCAGCAGCTTAGAACAGGGCTACGAGCAGTACTTC. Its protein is CASSLEQGYEQYF.